This T cell receptor (beta chain) was sequenced during a study of shared clonotypes between healthy human individuals. Regarding this clone: The antigen remains unidentified.

Each subset's genomic DNA was shared equally among a number of immunoSEQ plates. This table comes from immunoSEQ multiplex PCR, and its TCRdb copy is limited to in-frame clones, with some not included. This table holds about 320,000 clones, around 86% found once. Study observations and caveats: Richness estimates generally favored naive over memory subsets.

This CDR3 contains 14 residues. Germline CDR1 reads ENHRY; CDR2 reads SYGVKD. J was trimmed by 8 bases and V by 7 bases; bases with no gene match: 11. The specimen sequenced was memory CD8+ T cells sorted from blood. Subset described: CD45RO+ cells pooled with CCR7-negative TemRA cells. The sequence was collected from a man between 18 and 35 years old in good health. The rearrangement links TRBV10-3 to TRBJ2-1; 7 bases fit TRBD2. The CDR3 region is CAITGGGQLDEQFF. For the CDR3, the DNA is TGTGCCATCACTGGGGGAGGGCAGTTGGATGAGCAGTTCTTC.